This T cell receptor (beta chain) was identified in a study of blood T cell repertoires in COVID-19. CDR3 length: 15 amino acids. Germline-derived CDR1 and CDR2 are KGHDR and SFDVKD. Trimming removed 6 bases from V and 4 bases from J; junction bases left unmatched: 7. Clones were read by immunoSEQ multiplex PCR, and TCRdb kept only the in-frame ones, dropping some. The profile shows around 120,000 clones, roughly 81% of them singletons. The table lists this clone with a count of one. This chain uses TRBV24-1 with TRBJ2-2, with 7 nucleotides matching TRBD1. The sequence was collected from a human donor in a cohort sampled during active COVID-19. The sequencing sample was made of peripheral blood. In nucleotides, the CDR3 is TGTGCCACCAGTCGACAGGGATGGGGCACCGGGGAGCTGTTTTTT. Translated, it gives CATSRQGWGTGELFF.